The present entry profiles one TCR beta chain with its context. The antigen is unknown. TCRdb ran MiXCR on the 5' RACE reads and lists one entry per CDR3 protein. This table holds about 530,000 distinct CDR3 sequences, over 12% found once. This CDR3 spans 12 amino acids. The V and J ends lost 0 bases and 4 bases respectively, with 3 bases between them. Per the germline V gene, CDR1 is LGHDT and CDR2 is YNNKEL (reference sequence). The data derive from a study of identical twins. Study results and limitations: Models predicted too little out-of-frame TCR alpha sharing in monozygotic twins.

This sample was also put to use in a study of yellow fever vaccine responses in identical twins.

This receptor was obtained from a woman between 18 and 30 years old in good health. The chain combines TRBV3-1 with TRBJ1-2; D remains ambiguous. What was sequenced was CD4+ T cells sorted from blood. The CDR3: CASSQDIYGYTF. CDR3 nucleotides: TGTGCCAGCAGCCAAGACATCTATGGCTACACCTTC.